A single T cell receptor (beta chain) is shown here with its context. Its antigen is still unknown. Sequencing was performed with immunoSEQ multiplex PCR; in TCRdb, only in-frame clones are kept and a portion is missing. In the table there are around 160,000 clones, around 91% of which are singletons. The data are from a study of T cell responses to AZD1222 COVID-19 vaccine. Study results and limitations: Donors were chiefly white British, with a greater number of females, and clonal diversity was perhaps underestimated. After the peak T cell response, and only then, were repertoires sampled.

This CDR3 is 14 amino acids long. After removal of 2 bases from V and 8 bases from J, the junction contained 5 bases not matched to a gene. Per the germline V gene, CDR1 is KGHSH and CDR2 is LQKENI. The TCR sequence derives from an adult in good health. Sample: peripheral blood, taken on day 0 of AZD1222 vaccination. V gene TRBV18 combines with J gene TRBJ2-1; 8 bases are shared with TRBD1. The CDR3 coding sequence is TGTGCCAGCTCACCATTGACAGGGGATGATGAGCAGTTCTTC. It encodes CASSPLTGDDEQFF.